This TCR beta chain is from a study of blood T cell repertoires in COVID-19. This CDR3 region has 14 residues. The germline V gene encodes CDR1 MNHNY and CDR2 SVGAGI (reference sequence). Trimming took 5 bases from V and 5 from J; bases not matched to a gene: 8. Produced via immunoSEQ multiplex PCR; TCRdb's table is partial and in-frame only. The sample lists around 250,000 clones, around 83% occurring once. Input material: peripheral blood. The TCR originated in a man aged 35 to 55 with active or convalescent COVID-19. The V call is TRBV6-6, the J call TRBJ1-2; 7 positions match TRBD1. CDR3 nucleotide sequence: TGTGCCAGCAGTCAGGACAGGATGACATATGGCTACACCTTC. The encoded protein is CASSQDRMTYGYTF.